This TCR beta chain is from a study of graft-versus-host responses after intestinal transplantation. CDR1 GTSNPN and CDR2 SVGIG come from the germline V gene (reference sequence). J was trimmed by 7 bases and V by 3 bases; bases with no gene match: 4. The CDR3 loop spans 14 amino acids. The researchers put roughly 200,000 CFSE-labeled responder cells into plates with roughly 200,000 irradiated, violet-dye-labeled stimulator cells. The repertoire was sequenced with immunoSEQ multiplex PCR; TCRdb's copy has only in-frame clones and lacks some. Here the sample spans several thousand clones, around 30% being singletons.

The source material was alloreactive CD8+ T cells from a mixed lymphocyte reaction culture, sampled before intestinal transplant. The subset was: CFSE-low proliferating T cells sorted from roughly six-day pre-transplant mixed lymphocyte reaction (GvH or HvG direction). The sequence derives from a human patient who received an intestinal transplant. The chain is built from TRBV30 and TRBJ1-6, with 9 nucleotides matching TRBD1. The CDR3 protein is CAWSFGQGNSPLHF. The CDR3 DNA reads as TGTGCCTGGAGCTTCGGACAGGGGAATTCACCCCTCCACTTT.